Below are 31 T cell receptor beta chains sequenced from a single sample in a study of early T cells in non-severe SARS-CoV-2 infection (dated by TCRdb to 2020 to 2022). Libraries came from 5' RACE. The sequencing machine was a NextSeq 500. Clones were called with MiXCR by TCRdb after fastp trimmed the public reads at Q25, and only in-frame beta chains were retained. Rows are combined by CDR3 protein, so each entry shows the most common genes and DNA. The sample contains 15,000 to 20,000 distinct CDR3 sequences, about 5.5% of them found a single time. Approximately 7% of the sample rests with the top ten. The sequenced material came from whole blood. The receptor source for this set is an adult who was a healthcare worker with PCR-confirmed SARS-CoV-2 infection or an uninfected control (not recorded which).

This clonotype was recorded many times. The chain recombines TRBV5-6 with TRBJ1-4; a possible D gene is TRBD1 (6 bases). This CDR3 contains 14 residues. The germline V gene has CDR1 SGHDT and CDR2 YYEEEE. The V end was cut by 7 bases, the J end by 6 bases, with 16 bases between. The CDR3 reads CASWRWGGHEKLFF. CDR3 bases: TGTGCCAGCTGGCGATGGGGGGGCCATGAAAAACTGTTTTTT.

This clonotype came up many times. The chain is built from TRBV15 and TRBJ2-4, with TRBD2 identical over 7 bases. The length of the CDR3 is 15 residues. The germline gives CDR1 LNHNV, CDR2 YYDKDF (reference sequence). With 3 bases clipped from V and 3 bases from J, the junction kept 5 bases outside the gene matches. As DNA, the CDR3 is TGTGCCACCAGCAGGGGGGGGAATGGCAAAAACATTCAGTACTTC. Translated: CATSRGGNGKNIQYF.

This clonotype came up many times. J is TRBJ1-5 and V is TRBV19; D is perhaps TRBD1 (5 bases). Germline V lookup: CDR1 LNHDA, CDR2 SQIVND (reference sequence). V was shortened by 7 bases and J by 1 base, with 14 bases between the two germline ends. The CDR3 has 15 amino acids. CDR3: CASTPGFTSNQPQHF. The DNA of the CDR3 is TGTGCCAGTACCCCAGGGTTCACGAGCAATCAGCCCCAGCATTTT.

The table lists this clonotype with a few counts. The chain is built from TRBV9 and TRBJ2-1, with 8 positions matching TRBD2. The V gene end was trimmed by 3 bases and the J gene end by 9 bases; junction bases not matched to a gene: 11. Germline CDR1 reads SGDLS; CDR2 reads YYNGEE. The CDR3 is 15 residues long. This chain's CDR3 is CASSGGTSRSGEQFF. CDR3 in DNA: TGTGCCAGCAGCGGCGGGACTAGTAGATCCGGTGAGCAGTTCTTC.

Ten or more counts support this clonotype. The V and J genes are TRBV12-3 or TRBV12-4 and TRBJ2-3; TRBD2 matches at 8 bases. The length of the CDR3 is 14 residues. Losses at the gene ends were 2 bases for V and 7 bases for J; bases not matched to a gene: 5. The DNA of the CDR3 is TGTGCCAGCAGTTTAAGGGGGACTAGAAATACGCAGTATTTT. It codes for CASSLRGTRNTQYF.

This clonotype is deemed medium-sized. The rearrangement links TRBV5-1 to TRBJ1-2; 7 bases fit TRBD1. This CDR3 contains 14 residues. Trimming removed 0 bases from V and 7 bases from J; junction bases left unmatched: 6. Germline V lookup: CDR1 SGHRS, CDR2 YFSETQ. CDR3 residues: CASSLETGDGGYTF. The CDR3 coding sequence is TGCGCCAGCAGCTTGGAAACAGGGGATGGTGGCTACACCTTC.

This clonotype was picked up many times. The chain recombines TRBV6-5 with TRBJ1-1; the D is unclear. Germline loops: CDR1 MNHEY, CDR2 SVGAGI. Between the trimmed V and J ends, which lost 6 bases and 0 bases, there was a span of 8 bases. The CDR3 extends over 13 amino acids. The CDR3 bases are TGTGCCAGCAGATTCCTTATGAACACTGAAGCTTTCTTT. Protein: CASRFLMNTEAFF.

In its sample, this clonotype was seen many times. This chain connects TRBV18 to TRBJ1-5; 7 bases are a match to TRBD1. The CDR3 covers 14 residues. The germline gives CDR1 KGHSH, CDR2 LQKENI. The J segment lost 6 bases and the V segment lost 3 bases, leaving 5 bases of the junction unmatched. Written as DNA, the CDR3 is TGTGCCAGCTCACCGCGGCAGGGGGTTCAGCCCCAGCATTTT. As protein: CASSPRQGVQPQHF. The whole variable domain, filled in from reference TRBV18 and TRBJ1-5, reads NAGVMQNPRHLVRRRGQEARLRCSPMKGHSHVYWYRQLPEEGLKFMVYLQKENIIDESGMPKERFSAEFPKEGPSILRIQQVVRGDSAAYFCASSPRQGVQPQHFGDGTRLSIL.

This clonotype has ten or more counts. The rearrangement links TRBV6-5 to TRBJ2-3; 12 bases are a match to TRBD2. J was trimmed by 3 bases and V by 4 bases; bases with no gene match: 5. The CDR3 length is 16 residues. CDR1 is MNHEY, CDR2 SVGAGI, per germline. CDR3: CASSSLAGGPTDTQYF. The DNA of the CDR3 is TGTGCCAGCAGTTCCCTAGCGGGAGGGCCTACAGATACGCAGTATTTT.

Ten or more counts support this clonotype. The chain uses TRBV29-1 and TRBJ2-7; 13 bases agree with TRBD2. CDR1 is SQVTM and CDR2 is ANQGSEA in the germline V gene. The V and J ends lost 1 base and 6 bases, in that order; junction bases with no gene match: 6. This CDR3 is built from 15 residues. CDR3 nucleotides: TGCAGCGTTGAAGTAGGACTAGCGGGAGCGGGCGAGCAGTACTTC. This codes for CSVEVGLAGAGEQYF.

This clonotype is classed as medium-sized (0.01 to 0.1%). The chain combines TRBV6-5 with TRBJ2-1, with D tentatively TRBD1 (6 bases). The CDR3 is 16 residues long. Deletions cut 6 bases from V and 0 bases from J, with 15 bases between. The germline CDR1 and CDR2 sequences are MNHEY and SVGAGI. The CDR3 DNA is TGTGCCAGCAGACTTCGGGGACAAGCCTCCTACAATGAGCAGTTCTTC. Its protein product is CASRLRGQASYNEQFF.

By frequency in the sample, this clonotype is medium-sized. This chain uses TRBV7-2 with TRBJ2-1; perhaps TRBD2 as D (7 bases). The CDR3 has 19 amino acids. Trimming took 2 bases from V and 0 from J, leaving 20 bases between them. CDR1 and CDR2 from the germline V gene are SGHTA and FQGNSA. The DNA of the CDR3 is TGTGCCAGCAGCTTACTCTTGTTTCCGGGGGGCCGCTCCTACAATGAGCAGTTCTTC. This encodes CASSLLLFPGGRSYNEQFF.

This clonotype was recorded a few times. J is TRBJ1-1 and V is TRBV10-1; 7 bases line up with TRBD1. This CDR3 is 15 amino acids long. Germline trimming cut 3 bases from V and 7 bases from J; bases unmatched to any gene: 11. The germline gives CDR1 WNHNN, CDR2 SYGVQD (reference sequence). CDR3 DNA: TGCGCCAGCAGTGAAAGGGGGCCATCTGACAGTGAAGCTTTCTTT. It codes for CASSERGPSDSEAFF.

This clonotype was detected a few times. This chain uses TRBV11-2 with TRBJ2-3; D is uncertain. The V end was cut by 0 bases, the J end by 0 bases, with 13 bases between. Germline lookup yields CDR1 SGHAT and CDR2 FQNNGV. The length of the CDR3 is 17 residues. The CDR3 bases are TGTGCCAGCAGCTTAGATATGCGCGGCGCTAGCACAGATACGCAGTATTTT. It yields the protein CASSLDMRGASTDTQYF.

CDR3 DNA sequence: TGTGCCAGCAGCTTGGGGACAGGGGGCTCGAGGGAAGCTTTCTTT. Encoded protein: CASSLGTGGSREAFF. J is TRBJ1-1 and V is TRBV11-2, with 12 bases lining up with TRBD1. The CDR3 is made up of 15 amino acids. Germline V gene data show CDR1 as SGHAT and CDR2 as FQNNGV. After removal of 3 bases from V and 8 bases from J, the junction contained 7 bases not matched to a gene.

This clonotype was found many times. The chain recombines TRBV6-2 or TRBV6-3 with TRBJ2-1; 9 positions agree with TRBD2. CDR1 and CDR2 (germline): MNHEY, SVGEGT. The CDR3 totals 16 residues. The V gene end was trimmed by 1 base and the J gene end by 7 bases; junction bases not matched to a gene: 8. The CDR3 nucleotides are TGTGCCAGCAGTTACTTGGGACTAGCAAACGGGAATGAGCAGTTCTTC. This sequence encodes CASSYLGLANGNEQFF.

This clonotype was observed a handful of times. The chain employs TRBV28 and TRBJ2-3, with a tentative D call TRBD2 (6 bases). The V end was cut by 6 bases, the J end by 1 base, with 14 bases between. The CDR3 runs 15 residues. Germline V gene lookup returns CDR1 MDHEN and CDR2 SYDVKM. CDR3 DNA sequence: TGTGCCAGCAGCGACCGAGCTAGCGGCACAGATACGCAGTATTTT. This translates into CASSDRASGTDTQYF.

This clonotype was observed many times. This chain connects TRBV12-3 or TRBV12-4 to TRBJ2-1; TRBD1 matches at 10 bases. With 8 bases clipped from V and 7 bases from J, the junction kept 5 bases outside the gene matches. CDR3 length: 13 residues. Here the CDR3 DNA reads TGTGCCAGCCGACAGGGGGCGCGAAATGAGCAGTTCTTC. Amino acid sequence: CASRQGARNEQFF.

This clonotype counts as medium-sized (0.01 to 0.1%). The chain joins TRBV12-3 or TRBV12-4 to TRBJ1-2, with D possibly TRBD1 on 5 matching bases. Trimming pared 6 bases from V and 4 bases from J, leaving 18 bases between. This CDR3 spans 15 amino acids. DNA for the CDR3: TGTGCCAGCAGCCTGGGACGGAAAACTGGCTATGGCTACACCTTC. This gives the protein CASSLGRKTGYGYTF.

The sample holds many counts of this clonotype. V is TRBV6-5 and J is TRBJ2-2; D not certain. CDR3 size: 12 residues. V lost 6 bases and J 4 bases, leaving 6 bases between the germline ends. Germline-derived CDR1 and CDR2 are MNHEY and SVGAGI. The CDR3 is CASSPGTGELFF. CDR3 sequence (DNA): TGTGCCAGCAGCCCCGGCACCGGGGAGCTGTTTTTT.

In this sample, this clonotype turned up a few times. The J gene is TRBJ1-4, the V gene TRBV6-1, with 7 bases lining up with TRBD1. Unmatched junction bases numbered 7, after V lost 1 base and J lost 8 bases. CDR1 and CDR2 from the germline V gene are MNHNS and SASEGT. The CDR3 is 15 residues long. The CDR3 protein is CASSEGDRVYEKLFF. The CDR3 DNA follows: TGTGCCAGCAGTGAAGGAGACAGGGTATACGAAAAACTGTTTTTT.

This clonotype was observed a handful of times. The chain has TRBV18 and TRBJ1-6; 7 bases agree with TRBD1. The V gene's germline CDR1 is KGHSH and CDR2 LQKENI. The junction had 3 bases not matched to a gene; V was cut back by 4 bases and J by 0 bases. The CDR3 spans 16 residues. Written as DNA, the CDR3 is TGTGCCAGCTCACTACAGGGGAGCTCCTATAATTCACCCCTCCACTTT. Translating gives CASSLQGSSYNSPLHF.

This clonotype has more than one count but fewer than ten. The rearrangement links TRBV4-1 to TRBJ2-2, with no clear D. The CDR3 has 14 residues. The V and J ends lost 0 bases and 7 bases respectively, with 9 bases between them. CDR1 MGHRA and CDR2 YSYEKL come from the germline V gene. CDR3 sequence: CASSQEGMGGELFF. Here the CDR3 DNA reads TGCGCCAGCAGCCAAGAGGGGATGGGCGGGGAGCTGTTTTTT.

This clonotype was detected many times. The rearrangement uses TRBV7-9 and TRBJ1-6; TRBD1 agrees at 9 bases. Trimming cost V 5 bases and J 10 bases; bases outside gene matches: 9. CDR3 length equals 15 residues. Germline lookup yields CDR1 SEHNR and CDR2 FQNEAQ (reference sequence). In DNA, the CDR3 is TGTGCCAGCAGCCACACCGGGACAGGGAAATCACCCCTCCACTTT. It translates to CASSHTGTGKSPLHF.

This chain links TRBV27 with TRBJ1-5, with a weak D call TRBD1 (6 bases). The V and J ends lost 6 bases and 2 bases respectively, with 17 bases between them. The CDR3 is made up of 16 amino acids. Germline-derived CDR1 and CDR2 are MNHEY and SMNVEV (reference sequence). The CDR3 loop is CASSPRGREGNQPQHF. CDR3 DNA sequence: TGTGCCAGCAGCCCCAGGGGCAGGGAGGGCAATCAGCCCCAGCATTTT.

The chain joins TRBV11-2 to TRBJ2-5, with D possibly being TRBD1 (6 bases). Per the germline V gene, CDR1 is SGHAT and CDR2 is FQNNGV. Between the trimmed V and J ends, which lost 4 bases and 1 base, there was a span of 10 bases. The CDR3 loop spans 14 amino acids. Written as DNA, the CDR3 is TGTGCCAGCAGCTACGGGACATTCCAAGAGACCCAGTACTTC. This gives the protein CASSYGTFQETQYF. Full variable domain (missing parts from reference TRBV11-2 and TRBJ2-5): EAGVAQSPRYKIIEKRQSVAFWCNPISGHATLYWYQQILGQGPKLLIQFQNNGVVDDSQLPKDRFSAERLKGVDSTLKIQPAKLEDSAVYLCASSYGTFQETQYFGPGTRLLVL.

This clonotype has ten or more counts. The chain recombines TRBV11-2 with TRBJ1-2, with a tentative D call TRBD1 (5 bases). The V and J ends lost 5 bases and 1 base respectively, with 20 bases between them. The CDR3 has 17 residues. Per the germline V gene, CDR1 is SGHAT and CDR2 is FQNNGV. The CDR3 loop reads CASSPLSGVQGNYGYTF. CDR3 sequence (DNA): TGTGCCAGCAGCCCCCTAAGTGGCGTCCAGGGTAACTATGGCTACACCTTC.

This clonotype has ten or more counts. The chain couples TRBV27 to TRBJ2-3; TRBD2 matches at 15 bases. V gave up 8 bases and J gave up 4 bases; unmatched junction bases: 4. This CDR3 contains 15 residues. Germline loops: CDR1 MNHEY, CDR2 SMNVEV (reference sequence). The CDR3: CASGRTSGRADTQYF. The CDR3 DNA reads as TGTGCCAGCGGGCGGACTAGCGGGAGGGCAGATACGCAGTATTTT.

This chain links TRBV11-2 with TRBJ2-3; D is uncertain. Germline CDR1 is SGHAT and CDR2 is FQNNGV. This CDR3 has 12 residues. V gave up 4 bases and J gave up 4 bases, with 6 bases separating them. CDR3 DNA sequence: TGTGCCAGCAGCTACGGCGCAGATACGCAGTATTTT. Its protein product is CASSYGADTQYF.

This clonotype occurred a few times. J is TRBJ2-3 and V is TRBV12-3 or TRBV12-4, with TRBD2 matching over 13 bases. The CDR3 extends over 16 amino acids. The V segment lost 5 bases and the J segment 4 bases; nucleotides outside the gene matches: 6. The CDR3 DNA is TGTGCCAGCAGTCCCCCACTAGCGGGAGGGCCAGATACGCAGTATTTT. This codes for CASSPPLAGGPDTQYF.

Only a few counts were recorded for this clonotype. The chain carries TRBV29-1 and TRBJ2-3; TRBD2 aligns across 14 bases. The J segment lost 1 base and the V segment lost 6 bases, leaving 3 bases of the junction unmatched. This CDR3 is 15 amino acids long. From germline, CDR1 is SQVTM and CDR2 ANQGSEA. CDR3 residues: CSVKTSGRGTDTQYF. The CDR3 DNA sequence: TGCAGCGTAAAGACTAGCGGGAGGGGCACAGATACGCAGTATTTT.